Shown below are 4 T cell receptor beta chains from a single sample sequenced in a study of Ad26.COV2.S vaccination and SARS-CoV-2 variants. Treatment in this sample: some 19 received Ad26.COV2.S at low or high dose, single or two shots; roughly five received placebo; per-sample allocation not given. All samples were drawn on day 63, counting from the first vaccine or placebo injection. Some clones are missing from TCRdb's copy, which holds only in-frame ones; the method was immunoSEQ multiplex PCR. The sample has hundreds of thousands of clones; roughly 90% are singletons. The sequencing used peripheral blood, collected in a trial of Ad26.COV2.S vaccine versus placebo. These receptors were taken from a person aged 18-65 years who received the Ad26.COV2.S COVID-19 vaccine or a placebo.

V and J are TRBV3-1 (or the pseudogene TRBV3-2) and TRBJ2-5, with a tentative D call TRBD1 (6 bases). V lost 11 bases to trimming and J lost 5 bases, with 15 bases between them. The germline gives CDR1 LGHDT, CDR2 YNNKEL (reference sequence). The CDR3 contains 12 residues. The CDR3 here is CASAQGSETQYF. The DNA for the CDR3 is TGTGCCTCTGCACAGGGAAGCGAGACCCAGTACTTC.

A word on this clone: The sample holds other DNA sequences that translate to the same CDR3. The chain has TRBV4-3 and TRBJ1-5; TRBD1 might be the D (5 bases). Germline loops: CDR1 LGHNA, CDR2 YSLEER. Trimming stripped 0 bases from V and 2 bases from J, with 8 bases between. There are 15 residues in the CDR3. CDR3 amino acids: CASSQDLGGNQPQHF. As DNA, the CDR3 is TGCGCCAGCAGCCAAGATCTGGGGGGCAATCAGCCCCAGCATTTT.

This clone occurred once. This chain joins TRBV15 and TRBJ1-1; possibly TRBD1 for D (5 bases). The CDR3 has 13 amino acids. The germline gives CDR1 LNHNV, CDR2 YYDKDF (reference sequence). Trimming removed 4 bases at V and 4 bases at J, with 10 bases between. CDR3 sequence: CATSNQGGTEAFF. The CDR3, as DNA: TGTGCCACCAGCAACCAGGGAGGCACTGAAGCTTTCTTT. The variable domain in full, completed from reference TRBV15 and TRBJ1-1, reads DAMVIQNPRYQVTQFGKPVTLSCSQTLNHNVMYWYQQKSSQAPKLLFHYYDKDFNNEADTPDNFQSRRPNTSFCFLDIRSPGLGDTAMYLCATSNQGGTEAFFGQGTRLTVV.

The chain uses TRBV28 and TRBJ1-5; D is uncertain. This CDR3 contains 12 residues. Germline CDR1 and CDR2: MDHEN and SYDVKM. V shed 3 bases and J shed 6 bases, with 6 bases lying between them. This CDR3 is CASSLISQPQHF. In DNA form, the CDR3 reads TGTGCCAGCAGTTTGATTAGTCAGCCCCAGCATTTT.